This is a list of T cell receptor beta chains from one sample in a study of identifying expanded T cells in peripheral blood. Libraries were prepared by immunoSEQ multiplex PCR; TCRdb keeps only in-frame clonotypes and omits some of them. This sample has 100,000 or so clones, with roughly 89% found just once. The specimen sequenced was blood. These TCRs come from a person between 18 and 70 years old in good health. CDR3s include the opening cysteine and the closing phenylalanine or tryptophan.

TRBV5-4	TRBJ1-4	CASSPYRAEKLFF
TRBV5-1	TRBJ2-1	CASSLARAGATGYNEQFF
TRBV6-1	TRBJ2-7	CATCLGGNSYEQYF
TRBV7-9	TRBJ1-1	CASSLEAAQTEAFF
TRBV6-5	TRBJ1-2	CASRSTGGELYGYTF
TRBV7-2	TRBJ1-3	CASTTAGISSGNTIYF
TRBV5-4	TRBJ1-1	CASSLSLEAPEAFF
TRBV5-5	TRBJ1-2	CASRNTRGNYGYTF
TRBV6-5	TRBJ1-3	CASSYGKASGNTIYF
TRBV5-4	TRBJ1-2	CASSSGDTNYGYTF
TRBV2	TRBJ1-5	CASGQGWEQPQHF
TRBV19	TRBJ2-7	CASSTEPYEQYF
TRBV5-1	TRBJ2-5	CASSLGLAGAKETQYF
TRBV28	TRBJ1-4	CASSGWTGGDEKLFF
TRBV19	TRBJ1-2	CASSPAYSYGYTF
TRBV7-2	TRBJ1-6	CASSPRRSSYNSPLHF
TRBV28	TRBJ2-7	CASSFLGTTYEQYF
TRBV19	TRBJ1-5	CASSPIQGTMFQPQHF
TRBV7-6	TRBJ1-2	CASSLAQGYGYTF
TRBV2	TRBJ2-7	CASSGVFSYEQYF
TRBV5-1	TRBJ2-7	CASSLLAGPREQYF
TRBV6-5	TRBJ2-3	CASSYGIGDTQYF
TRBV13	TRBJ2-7	CASSRSFPGSEQYF
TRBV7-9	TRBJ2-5	CASSLGLGQQGIETQYF
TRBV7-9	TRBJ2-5	CASSTHQKKKETQYF
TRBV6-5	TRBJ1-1	CASSAGTGADTEAFF
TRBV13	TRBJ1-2	CASSPGQANYGYTF
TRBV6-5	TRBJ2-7	CASSYAKGTGGCYF
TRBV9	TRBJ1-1	CASSEDGSMNTEAFF
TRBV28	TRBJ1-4	CASSPHKRKLFF
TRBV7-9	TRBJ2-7	CASSPPGQGRSYEQYF
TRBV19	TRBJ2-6	CASSRDRDGANVLTF
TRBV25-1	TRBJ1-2	CASSGTGSGGYTF
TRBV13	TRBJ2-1	CASSISSYNEQFF
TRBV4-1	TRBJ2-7	CASSHAGRDRGAEQYF
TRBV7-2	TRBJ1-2	CASSLRISPYGYTF
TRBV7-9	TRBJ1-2	CASSWTVLANYGYTF
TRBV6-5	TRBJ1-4	CASSRTGEKLFF
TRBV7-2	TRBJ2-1	CASSHRGGLAGGFSEQFF
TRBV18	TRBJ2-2	CASSPFPPRMTGELFF
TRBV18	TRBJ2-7	CASSPPQGLGSYEQYF
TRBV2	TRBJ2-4	CAILRDSENIQYF
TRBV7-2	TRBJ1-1	CASSLVPGTNTEAFF
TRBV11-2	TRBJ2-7	CASSLAGGSYEQYF
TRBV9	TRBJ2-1	CASSASGRRSYNEQFF
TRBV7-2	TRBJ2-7	CASSRGQGPYEQYF
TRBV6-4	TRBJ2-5	CASSRLLRGWDRETQYF
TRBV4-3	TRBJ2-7	CASSQEARGLRAYEQYF
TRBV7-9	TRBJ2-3	CASSLMGGTDTQYF
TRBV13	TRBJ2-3	CASSPRESRGDTQYF